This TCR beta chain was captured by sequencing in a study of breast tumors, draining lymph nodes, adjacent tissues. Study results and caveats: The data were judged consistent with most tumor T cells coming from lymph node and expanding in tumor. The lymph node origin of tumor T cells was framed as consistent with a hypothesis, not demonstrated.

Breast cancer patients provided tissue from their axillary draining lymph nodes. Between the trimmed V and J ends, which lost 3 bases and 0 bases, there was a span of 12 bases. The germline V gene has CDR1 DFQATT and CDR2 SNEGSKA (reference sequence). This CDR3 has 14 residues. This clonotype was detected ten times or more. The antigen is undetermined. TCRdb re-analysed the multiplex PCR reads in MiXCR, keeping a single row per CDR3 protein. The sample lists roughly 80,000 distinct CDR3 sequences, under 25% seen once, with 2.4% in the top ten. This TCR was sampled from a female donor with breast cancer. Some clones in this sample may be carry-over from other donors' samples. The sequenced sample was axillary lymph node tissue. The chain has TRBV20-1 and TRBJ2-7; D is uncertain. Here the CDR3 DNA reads TGCAGTGCTAGTGAAAGCGCCAGCTCCTACGAGCAGTACTTC. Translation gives CSASESASSYEQYF.